A single sample gave rise to the 10 T cell receptor beta chains below, sequenced in a study of T cells after yellow fever vaccination. TCRdb independently ran MiXCR on the 5' RACE reads; one entry per CDR3 protein. The repertoire holds some 600,000 distinct CDR3 sequences, with roughly an eighth as singletons. Material: PBMCs, obtained on the day of the yellow fever booster vaccination. Source of these receptors: a man aged 25 to 45 who received the YFV17D yellow fever vaccine.

In this sample, this clonotype turned up a few times. V usage is TRBV20-1 and J usage is TRBJ2-3, with 8 nucleotides matching TRBD2. V shed 5 bases and J 2 bases; nucleotides not matched to a gene: 9. The CDR3 length is 15 residues. Germline CDR1 and CDR2: DFQATT and SNEGSKA (reference sequence). CDR3 sequence (DNA): TGCAGTGCTCCCCGAGCGGGGGCTCCCACAGATACGCAGTATTTT. Translating gives CSAPRAGAPTDTQYF.

This chain joins TRBV7-2 and TRBJ1-6, with no clear D. CDR3 size: 14 residues. The V and J ends lost 1 base and 5 bases respectively, with 6 bases between them. Germline CDR1 SGHTA, CDR2 FQGNSA. CDR3 sequence: CASSLGTNNSPLHF. The CDR3 DNA follows: TGTGCCAGCAGCTTAGGGACCAATAATTCACCCCTCCACTTT.

This clonotype was counted ten times or more. The chain links TRBV20-1 to TRBJ2-4, with D perhaps TRBD1 (6 bases). In germline, CDR1 is DFQATT, CDR2 SNEGSKA (reference sequence). The CDR3 runs to 13 residues. Trimming took off 6 bases at V and 7 bases at J, with 16 bases between the two ends. Written as DNA, the CDR3 is TGCAGTGCCTCAGGGGATGGACCTAACATTCAGTACTTC. The encoded protein is CSASGDGPNIQYF.

V is TRBV7-6 and J is TRBJ2-1; 12 positions match TRBD2. With V trimmed by 6 bases and J by 8 bases, 17 bases remained unmatched. The germline V gene encodes CDR1 SGHVS and CDR2 FNYEAQ. The CDR3 covers 18 residues. This CDR3 is CASSPTEQLAGGRDEQFF. The CDR3 coding sequence is TGTGCCAGCAGTCCGACTGAACAACTAGCGGGAGGCAGGGATGAGCAGTTCTTC.

The rearrangement uses TRBV4-2 and TRBJ2-7; 8 bases are shared with TRBD2. V trimming: 6 bases; J trimming: 7 bases; junction bases outside the gene matches: 11. Germline assignment: CDR1 LGHNA and CDR2 YNFKEQ. This CDR3 spans 14 amino acids. The CDR3 nucleotides are TGTGCCAGCAGGCGGGGACTAGGGGAGGGGGAGCAGTACTTC. Residues: CASRRGLGEGEQYF.

This clonotype was seen repeatedly, ten times or more. The rearrangement uses TRBV7-8 and TRBJ2-7, with D perhaps matching TRBD1 or TRBD2 (5 bases each). This CDR3 contains 15 residues. Trimming cost V 1 base and J 4 bases, with 14 bases left between them. Germline V gene data show CDR1 as SGHVS and CDR2 as FQNEAQ. The CDR3 coding sequence is TGTGCCAGCAGCTTAGGGCAGGGTAGAGGGTACGAGCAGTACTTC. Amino acids: CASSLGQGRGYEQYF.

The CDR3 DNA reads TGCAGTGCTAGAGATGCACAGTCGTTCTCTGGAAACACCATATATTTT. Encoded protein: CSARDAQSFSGNTIYF. The rearrangement links TRBV20-1 to TRBJ1-3; D is ambiguous. The V gene's germline CDR1 is DFQATT and CDR2 SNEGSKA (reference sequence). This CDR3 comprises 16 residues. The V and J ends lost 0 bases and 0 bases respectively, with 12 bases between them.

This clonotype was counted many times. This chain uses TRBV7-6 with TRBJ2-2; 11 positions match TRBD2. Germline V CDR1 and CDR2: SGHVS, FNYEAQ. J lost 6 bases, V lost 1 base, and 1 base had no gene match. The CDR3 contains 15 residues. CDR3 DNA: TGTGCCAGCAGCTTAGAACTAGCGGGAGCCGGGGAGCTGTTTTTT. Protein sequence: CASSLELAGAGELFF. The variable domain in full, with the rest retrieved from reference TRBV7-6 and TRBJ2-2, is GAGVSQSPRYKVTKRGQDVALRCDPISGHVSLYWYRQALGQGPEFLTYFNYEAQQDKSGLPNDRFSAERPEGSISTLTIQRTEQRDSAMYRCASSLELAGAGELFFGEGSRLTVL.

In this sample, this clonotype turned up a few times. This rearrangement joins TRBV7-6 to TRBJ2-1; D is uncertain. Germline lookup yields CDR1 SGHVS and CDR2 FNYEAQ. Trimming cost V 5 bases and J 5 bases, with 16 bases left between them. The length of the CDR3 is 15 residues. Here the CDR3 reads CASSVTPVSNNEQFF. The CDR3 region has the DNA TGTGCCAGCAGCGTAACCCCCGTTAGTAACAATGAGCAGTTCTTC.

This clonotype has just a few counts. In nucleotides, the CDR3 is TGTGCCAGCAGCCTTAAGGGAGCCTTCACAGATACGCAGTATTTT. As protein: CASSLKGAFTDTQYF. The rearrangement joins TRBV27 to TRBJ2-3; a weak D match, TRBD2 (5 bases). The germline V and J ends were trimmed by 6 bases and 2 bases, with 15 bases remaining between them. The germline V gene has CDR1 MNHEY and CDR2 SMNVEV (reference sequence). The CDR3 is 15 amino acids.